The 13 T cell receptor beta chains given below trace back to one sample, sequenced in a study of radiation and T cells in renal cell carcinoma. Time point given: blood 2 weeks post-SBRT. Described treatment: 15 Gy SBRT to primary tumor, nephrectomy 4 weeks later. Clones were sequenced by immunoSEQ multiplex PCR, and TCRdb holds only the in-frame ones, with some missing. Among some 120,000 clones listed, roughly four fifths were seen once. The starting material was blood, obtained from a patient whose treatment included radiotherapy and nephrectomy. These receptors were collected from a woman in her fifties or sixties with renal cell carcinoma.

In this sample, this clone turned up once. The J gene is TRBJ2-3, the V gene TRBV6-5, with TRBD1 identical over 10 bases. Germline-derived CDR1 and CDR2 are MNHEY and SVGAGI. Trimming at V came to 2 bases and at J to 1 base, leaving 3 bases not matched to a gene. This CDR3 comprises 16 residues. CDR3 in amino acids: CASSYGGTGGTDTQYF. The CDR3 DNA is TGTGCCAGCAGTTACGGTGGGACAGGGGGCACAGATACGCAGTATTTT.

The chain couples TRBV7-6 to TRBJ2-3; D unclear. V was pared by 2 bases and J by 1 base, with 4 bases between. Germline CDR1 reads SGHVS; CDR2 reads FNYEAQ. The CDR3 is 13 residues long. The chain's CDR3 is CASSLPGTDTQYF. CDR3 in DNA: TGTGCCAGCAGCTTACCGGGCACAGATACGCAGTATTTT.

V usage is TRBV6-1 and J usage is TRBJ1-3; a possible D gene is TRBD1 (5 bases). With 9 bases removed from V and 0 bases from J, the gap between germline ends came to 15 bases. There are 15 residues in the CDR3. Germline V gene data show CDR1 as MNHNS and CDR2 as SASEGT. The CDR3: CASAGTDPSGNTIYF. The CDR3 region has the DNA TGTGCCAGTGCCGGGACGGACCCCTCTGGAAACACCATATATTTT.

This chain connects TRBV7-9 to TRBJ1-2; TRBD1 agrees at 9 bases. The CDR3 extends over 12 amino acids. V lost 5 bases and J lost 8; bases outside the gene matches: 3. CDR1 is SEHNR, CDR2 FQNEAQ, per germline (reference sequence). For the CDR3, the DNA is TGTGCCAGCAGCGTGGGACAGGGAGGCTACACCTTC. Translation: CASSVGQGGYTF.

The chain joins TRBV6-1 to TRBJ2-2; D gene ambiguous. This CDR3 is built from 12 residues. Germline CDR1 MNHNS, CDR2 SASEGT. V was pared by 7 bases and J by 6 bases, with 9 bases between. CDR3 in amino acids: CASTDPPGELFF. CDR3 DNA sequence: TGTGCCAGCACTGACCCGCCCGGGGAGCTGTTTTTT.

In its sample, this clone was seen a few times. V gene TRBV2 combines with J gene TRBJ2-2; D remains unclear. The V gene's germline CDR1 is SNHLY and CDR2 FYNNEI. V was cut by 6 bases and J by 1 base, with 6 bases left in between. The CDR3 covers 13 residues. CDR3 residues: CASSKQNTGELFF. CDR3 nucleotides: TGTGCCAGCAGCAAACAGAACACCGGGGAGCTGTTTTTT.

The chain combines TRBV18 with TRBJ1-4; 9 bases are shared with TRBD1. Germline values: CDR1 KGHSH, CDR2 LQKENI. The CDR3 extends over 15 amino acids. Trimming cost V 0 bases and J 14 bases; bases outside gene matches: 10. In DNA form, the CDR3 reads TGTGCCAGCTCACCACCGAACAGGGGGCGGCCAGTTCTGTTTTTT. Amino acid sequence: CASSPPNRGRPVLFF.

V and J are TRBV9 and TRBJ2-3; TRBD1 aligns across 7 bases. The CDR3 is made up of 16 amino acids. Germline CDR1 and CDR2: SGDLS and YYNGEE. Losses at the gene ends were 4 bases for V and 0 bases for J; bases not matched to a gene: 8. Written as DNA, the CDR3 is TGTGCCAGCAGCCTCGGGACAGTTTTTAGCACAGATACGCAGTATTTT. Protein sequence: CASSLGTVFSTDTQYF.

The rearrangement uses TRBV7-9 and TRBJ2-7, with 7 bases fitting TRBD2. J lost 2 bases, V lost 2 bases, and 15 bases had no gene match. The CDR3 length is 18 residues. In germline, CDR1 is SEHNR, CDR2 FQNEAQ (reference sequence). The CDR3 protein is CASSLSFGGYTPTYEQYF. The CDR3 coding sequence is TGTGCCAGCAGCTTATCGTTCGGGGGGTATACTCCGACCTACGAGCAGTACTTC.

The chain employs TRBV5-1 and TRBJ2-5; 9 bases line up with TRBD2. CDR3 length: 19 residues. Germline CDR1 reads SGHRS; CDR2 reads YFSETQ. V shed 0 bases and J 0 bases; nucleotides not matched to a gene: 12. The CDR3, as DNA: TGCGCCAGCAGCTTGGTTGGGAGCGGGGGGTTACAGTACCAAGAGACCCAGTACTTC. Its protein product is CASSLVGSGGLQYQETQYF.

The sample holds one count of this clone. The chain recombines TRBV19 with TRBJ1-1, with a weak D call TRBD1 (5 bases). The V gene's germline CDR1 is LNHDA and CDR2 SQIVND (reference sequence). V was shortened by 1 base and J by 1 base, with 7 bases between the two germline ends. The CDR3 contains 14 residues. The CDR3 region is CASSIAGENTEAFF. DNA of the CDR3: TGTGCCAGTAGTATAGCGGGGGAGAACACTGAAGCTTTCTTT.

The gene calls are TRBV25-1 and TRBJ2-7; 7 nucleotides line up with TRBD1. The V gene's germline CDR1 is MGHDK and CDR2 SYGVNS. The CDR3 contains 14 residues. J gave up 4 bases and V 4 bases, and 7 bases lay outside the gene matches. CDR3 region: CASSAPGQHYEQYF. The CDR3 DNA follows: TGTGCCAGCAGTGCACCGGGACAGCATTACGAGCAGTACTTC.

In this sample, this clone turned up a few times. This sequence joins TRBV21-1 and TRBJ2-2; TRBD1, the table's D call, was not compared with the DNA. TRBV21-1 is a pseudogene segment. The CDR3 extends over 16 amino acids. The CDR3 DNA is TGTGCCAGCACCGTTCGACAGGGGGATGGATCCGGGGAGCTGTTTTTT. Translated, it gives CASTVRQGDGSGELFF.